Listed below are T cell receptor beta chains from one sample, sequenced in a study. MiXCR, run by TCRdb on the 5' RACE reads, gives a single entry per CDR3 protein. This sample has under 15,000 distinct CDR3 sequences, with roughly 51% found just once. Material for sequencing was tumor-infiltrating Tregs sorted from the breast tumor. The receptors stem from a female donor with breast cancer. CDR3s include the opening cysteine and the closing phenylalanine or tryptophan. Fields, in order: V gene, J gene, CDR3 protein.

V gene: TRBV5-1
J gene: TRBJ1-1
CDR3 protein: CASSQDINTEAFF

V gene: TRBV5-5
J gene: TRBJ2-2
CDR3 protein: CASSLEAGGHFAGELFF

V gene: TRBV20-1
J gene: TRBJ2-3
CDR3 protein: CSARDGDRTDTQYF

V gene: TRBV18
J gene: TRBJ1-2
CDR3 protein: CASSPQESVYGYTF

V gene: TRBV7-3
J gene: TRBJ2-1
CDR3 protein: CASSLGLAGTYDEQFF

V gene: TRBV3-1
J gene: TRBJ2-1
CDR3 protein: CASSHLRTYNEQFF

V gene: TRBV12-3/TRBV12-4
J gene: TRBJ2-1
CDR3 protein: CASSLPNGKLYNEQFF

V gene: TRBV11-1
J gene: TRBJ1-4
CDR3 protein: CASGHSREGNEKLFF

V gene: TRBV6-2/TRBV6-3
J gene: TRBJ2-5
CDR3 protein: CASSYGWETQYF

V gene: TRBV20-1
J gene: TRBJ2-1
CDR3 protein: CSASLAGGWRNEQFF